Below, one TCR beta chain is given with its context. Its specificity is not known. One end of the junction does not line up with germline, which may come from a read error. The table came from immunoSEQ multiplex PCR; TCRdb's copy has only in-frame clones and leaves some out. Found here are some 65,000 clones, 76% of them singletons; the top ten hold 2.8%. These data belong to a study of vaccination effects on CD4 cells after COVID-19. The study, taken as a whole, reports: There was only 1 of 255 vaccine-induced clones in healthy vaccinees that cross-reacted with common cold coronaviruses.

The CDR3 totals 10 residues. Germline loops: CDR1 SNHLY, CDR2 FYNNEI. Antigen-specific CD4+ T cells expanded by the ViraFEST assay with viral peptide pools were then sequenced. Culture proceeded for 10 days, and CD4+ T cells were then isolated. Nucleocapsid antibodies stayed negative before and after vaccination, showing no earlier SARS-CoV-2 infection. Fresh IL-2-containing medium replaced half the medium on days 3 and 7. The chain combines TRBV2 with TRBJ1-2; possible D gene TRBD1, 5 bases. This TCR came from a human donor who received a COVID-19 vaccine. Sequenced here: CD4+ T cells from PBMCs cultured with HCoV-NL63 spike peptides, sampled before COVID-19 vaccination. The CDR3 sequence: CASRDRDSYF. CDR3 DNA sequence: TGTGCCAGCAGGGACCGGGACTCCTACTTC.